This passage covers 20 T cell receptor beta chains from one sample sequenced in a study of T-cell reconstitution after alpha-beta-depleted transplantation in children. Construction of the TCRbeta library involved unique molecular identifiers. TCRdb used MiXCR to reprocess the PCR reads, holding one entry per CDR3 protein. The table records about 510,000 distinct CDR3 sequences, approximately 10% of them present only once. The material was PBMCs, mostly from graft donor cells, obtained 180 days after TCRalphabeta/CD19-depleted stem cell transplant. The source of these receptors is a female patient between 2 and 15 years old who had a stem cell transplant for aplastic anemia, so the T cells may come from the graft donor.

Many counts were recorded for this clonotype. The chain carries TRBV29-1 and TRBJ2-6; TRBD1 might be the D (5 bases). Germline CDR1 is SQVTM and CDR2 is ANQGSEA. Trimming removed 4 bases from V and 0 bases from J, with 16 bases in between. CDR3 size: 17 residues. The CDR3 sequence: CSVAGAGKSSGANVLTF. The CDR3 bases are TGCAGCGTTGCTGGGGCAGGCAAGTCCTCTGGGGCCAACGTCCTGACTTTC.

This clonotype occurred a few times. This rearrangement joins TRBV19 to TRBJ2-4; 9 nucleotides match TRBD1. Germline V gene sequence: CDR1 LNHDA, CDR2 SQIVND (reference sequence). V trimming: 8 bases; J trimming: 7 bases; junction bases outside the gene matches: 9. This CDR3 is 14 amino acids long. The CDR3 here is CASGQGRFGNIQYF. DNA for the CDR3: TGTGCCAGTGGACAGGGGCGCTTTGGGAACATTCAGTACTTC.

The chain uses TRBV21-1 and TRBJ2-7; the table calls TRBD2, which could not be checked here. TRBV21-1 is shown as a pseudogene. The CDR3 loop spans 14 amino acids. This chain's CDR3 is CASTGTSGTYEQYV. DNA for the CDR3: TGTGCCAGCACCGGGACTAGCGGAACCTACGAGCAGTACGTC.

This clonotype appeared a few times. The chain couples TRBV4-3 to TRBJ1-2, with TRBD1 matching 7 bases. Trimming at V came to 3 bases and at J to 8 bases, leaving 9 bases not matched to a gene. The CDR3 length is 14 residues. Germline V CDR1 and CDR2: LGHNA, YSLEER. CDR3 protein: CASSQGHDRVGYTF. The CDR3 DNA sequence: TGCGCCAGCAGCCAGGGTCACGACAGGGTCGGCTACACCTTC.

J is TRBJ2-4 and V is TRBV6-5, with D perhaps TRBD2 (6 bases). Trimming removed 4 bases from V and 0 bases from J, with 13 bases in between. CDR3 length equals 16 residues. Germline V gene data show CDR1 as MNHEY and CDR2 as SVGAGI. CDR3 in amino acids: CASSLHRDSAKNIQYF. CDR3 in DNA: TGTGCCAGCAGTTTACACCGGGACTCAGCCAAAAACATTCAGTACTTC.

This clonotype came up a few times. The chain combines TRBV29-1 with TRBJ2-7, with D perhaps matching TRBD2 (6 bases). In germline, CDR1 is SQVTM, CDR2 ANQGSEA. V lost 5 bases and J 7 bases, leaving 21 bases between the germline ends. This CDR3 region has 14 residues. The CDR3 loop reads CSVFPATNRGEQYF. The CDR3 coding sequence is TGCAGCGTTTTCCCCGCAACGAATCGGGGGGAGCAGTACTTC.

In this sample, this clonotype turned up a few times. V is TRBV12-3 or TRBV12-4 and J is TRBJ2-7; the D gene is possibly TRBD1 (6 bases). V dropped 2 bases and J dropped 0 bases, with 8 bases sitting between them. This CDR3 has 14 amino acids. For the CDR3, the DNA is TGTGCCAGCAGTTTAAGGGACACCTCCTACGAGCAGTACTTC. Translated: CASSLRDTSYEQYF.

The chain couples TRBV7-3 to TRBJ1-2; D not resolved. The CDR3 is 13 residues long. Germline V gene sequence: CDR1 SGHTA, CDR2 FQGTGA. The V and J ends lost 5 bases and 5 bases respectively, with 12 bases between them. CDR3 in DNA: TGTGCCAGCAGCCCTCAGATGGGTTATGGCTACACCTTC. Amino acids: CASSPQMGYGYTF.

The table lists this clonotype with a few counts. This chain connects TRBV6-5 to TRBJ1-1, with D possibly being TRBD1 (6 bases). CDR3 length: 11 residues. Between the trimmed V and J ends, which lost 5 bases and 11 bases, there was a span of 12 bases. In germline, CDR1 is MNHEY, CDR2 SVGAGI. This CDR3 reads CASSKGVVAFF. For the CDR3, the DNA is TGTGCCAGCAGTAAGGGGGTGGTCGCTTTCTTT.

This clonotype was detected only a few times. The V and J genes are TRBV12-3 or TRBV12-4 and TRBJ2-7; TRBD2 matches at 7 bases. The CDR3 loop spans 16 amino acids. J lost 2 bases, V lost 3 bases, and 10 bases had no gene match. This CDR3 is CASSFSRPGTTYEQYF. In DNA form, the CDR3 reads TGTGCCAGCAGTTTCAGTCGCCCCGGGACTACCTACGAGCAGTACTTC.

The CDR3 DNA sequence: TGTGCCAGCAGAAACTTAGAGGTTGGGGAGACCCAGTACTTC. It translates to CASRNLEVGETQYF. This sequence joins TRBV27 and TRBJ2-5, with unresolved D. This CDR3 comprises 14 residues. V lost 6 bases to trimming and J lost 5 bases, with 16 bases between them. Germline CDR1 and CDR2: MNHEY and SMNVEV (reference sequence).

This rearrangement joins TRBV6-2 or TRBV6-3 to TRBJ2-5, with a weak D call TRBD2 (5 bases). This CDR3 has 16 residues. Germline V CDR1 and CDR2: MNHEY, SVGEGT. V dropped 5 bases and J dropped 4 bases, with 20 bases sitting between them. The CDR3 sequence: CASSNGNRAQGETQYF. The CDR3 bases are TGTGCCAGCAGTAACGGGAACCGGGCCCAAGGAGAGACCCAGTACTTC.

This clonotype showed up just a few times. This chain uses TRBV7-9 with TRBJ2-7; D is uncertain. Germline values: CDR1 SEHNR, CDR2 FQNEAQ (reference sequence). The CDR3 loop spans 13 amino acids. Trimming removed 0 bases at V and 3 bases at J, with 6 bases between. The CDR3 DNA sequence: TGTGCCAGCAGCTTAGCGGCCCTCTACGAGCAGTACTTC. Residues: CASSLAALYEQYF.

This clonotype was counted a few times. The rearrangement joins TRBV9 to TRBJ2-2, with TRBD2 matching 7 bases. Germline V CDR1 and CDR2: SGDLS, YYNGEE. The V and J ends lost 2 bases and 6 bases, in that order; junction bases with no gene match: 10. This CDR3 is 16 amino acids long. The CDR3 loop reads CASSVVSGGSAGELFF. In DNA form, the CDR3 reads TGTGCCAGCAGCGTGGTGTCCGGGGGGAGTGCCGGGGAGCTGTTTTTT.

A few counts support this clonotype. This rearrangement joins TRBV12-3 or TRBV12-4 to TRBJ2-1; 9 bases match TRBD2. This CDR3 spans 14 amino acids. Unmatched junction bases numbered 2, after V lost 2 bases and J lost 6 bases. CDR3 nucleotide sequence: TGTGCCAGCAGTTTAAGAGCGGGAGGCAATGAGCAGTTCTTC. Translation: CASSLRAGGNEQFF.

The rearrangement uses TRBV12-3 or TRBV12-4 and TRBJ2-1, with D unclear. The CDR3 totals 11 residues. The ends were cut back, 3 bases at V and 8 bases at J, with 5 bases in the middle. The CDR3: CASSFAYEQFF. DNA for the CDR3: TGTGCCAGCAGTTTTGCTTATGAGCAGTTCTTC.

This clonotype was seen many times. The chain employs TRBV20-1 and TRBJ2-1; 9 positions match TRBD2. The germline gives CDR1 DFQATT, CDR2 SNEGSKA (reference sequence). CDR3 length: 12 amino acids. Losses at the gene ends were 8 bases for V and 4 bases for J; bases not matched to a gene: 3. DNA for the CDR3: TGCAGTCTAGCGGGAAGGTACAATGAGCAGTTCTTC. Protein sequence: CSLAGRYNEQFF.

This clonotype occurred a few times. The CDR3 protein is CSVDSGAFPDNEQFF. The CDR3 nucleotides are TGCAGCGTTGACTCCGGGGCGTTTCCCGACAATGAGCAGTTCTTC. V is TRBV29-1 and J is TRBJ2-1, with D perhaps matching TRBD1 or TRBD2 (5 bases each). The ends were cut back, 3 bases at V and 5 bases at J, with 17 bases in the middle. Germline V gene sequence: CDR1 SQVTM, CDR2 ANQGSEA. The CDR3 spans 15 residues.

The gene calls are TRBV20-1 and TRBJ2-7, with D perhaps TRBD1 (6 bases). Germline V gene lookup returns CDR1 DFQATT and CDR2 SNEGSKA (reference sequence). Trimming shortened V by 6 bases and J by 3 bases, and 12 bases separated the two germline ends. The CDR3 spans 12 residues. Written as DNA, the CDR3 is TGCAGTGCCAGGACAGTACTCTACGAGCAGTACTTC. Translation: CSARTVLYEQYF.

The gene calls are TRBV4-3 and TRBJ2-7; D unclear. Germline CDR1 is LGHNA and CDR2 is YSLEER. This CDR3 is 18 amino acids long. V shed 0 bases and J shed 2 bases, with 20 bases lying between them. The CDR3 reads CASSQEIPGSWAPYEQYF. CDR3 coding DNA: TGCGCCAGCAGCCAAGAAATCCCTGGGTCTTGGGCCCCCTACGAGCAGTACTTC.